These 23 T cell receptor beta chains originate from one sample sequenced in a study of blood T cell repertoires in COVID-19 (dated by TCRdb to the early 2020s). The library relied on the immunoSEQ multiplex PCR assay. The clones in this table, taken by TCRdb from immuneACCESS, are in-frame only. Not every clone is retained; where verified, under half of the shortfall comes from an unresolved V gene, and the cause of the rest is unknown. This sample is represented by 140,000 to 150,000 clones; 80% of them were singletons. The biggest ten clones account for 5% of the sample. Sequenced material: peripheral blood. The source is a woman aged 45 to 65 with acute or convalescent COVID-19.

Only one count was recorded for this clone. The chain uses TRBV18 and TRBJ2-3, with D perhaps matching TRBD2 (6 bases). The germline CDR1 and CDR2 sequences are KGHSH and LQKENI. The CDR3 length is 15 residues. The V gene lost 4 bases and the J gene lost 1 base, with 12 bases spanning the gap. CDR3 in amino acids: CASSHVEGRTDTQYF. CDR3 coding DNA: TGTGCCAGCTCACACGTGGAGGGGCGCACAGATACGCAGTATTTT.

This chain uses TRBV7-2 with TRBJ1-1, with D unclear. Trimming took 2 bases from V and 1 from J, leaving 14 bases between them. Germline V CDR1 and CDR2: SGHTA, FQGNSA. The CDR3 extends over 16 amino acids. The DNA for the CDR3 is TGTGCCAGCAGCTTACTTCACGGCTCGGGGAACACTGAAGCTTTCTTT. This translates into CASSLLHGSGNTEAFF.

The CDR3 loop reads CASRGQGTNTIYF. CDR3 nucleotide sequence: TGTGCCAGCAGGGGACAGGGGACAAACACCATATATTTT. The chain links TRBV2 to TRBJ1-3; 10 positions match TRBD1. Trimming took 6 bases from V and 6 from J; bases not matched to a gene: 2. The germline V gene encodes CDR1 SNHLY and CDR2 FYNNEI. The CDR3 runs 13 residues.

The chain is built from TRBV28 and TRBJ1-1; unclear D gene. Germline CDR1 and CDR2: MDHEN and SYDVKM. This CDR3 is 14 amino acids long. V gave up 5 bases and J gave up 0 bases, with 10 bases separating them. The CDR3 region is CASSHPVLNTEAFF. The CDR3 DNA reads as TGTGCCAGCAGTCATCCAGTACTGAACACTGAAGCTTTCTTT. The full variable domain, its missing parts supplied by reference TRBV28 and TRBJ1-1, is DVKVTQSSRYLVKRTGEKVFLECVQDMDHENMFWYRQDPGLGLRLIYFSYDVKMKEKGDIPEGYSVSREKKERFSLILESASTNQTSMYLCASSHPVLNTEAFFGQGTRLTVV.

This chain joins TRBV6-1 and TRBJ1-5, with D unresolved. The CDR3 is 16 amino acids. V lost 5 bases, J lost 2 bases, and 16 bases lay in between. Germline V gives CDR1 MNHNS, CDR2 SASEGT. The CDR3: CASSKVGESGNQPQHF. CDR3 bases: TGTGCCAGCAGTAAAGTTGGGGAGTCGGGCAATCAGCCCCAGCATTTT.

The chain recombines TRBV7-9 with TRBJ1-5, with D possibly TRBD1 on 5 matching bases. V was cut by 4 bases and J by 2 bases, with 6 bases left in between. Germline V gives CDR1 SEHNR, CDR2 FQNEAQ (reference sequence). The CDR3 is 13 residues long. The CDR3, as DNA: TGTGCCAGCAGCTCGACAGGCAATCAGCCCCAGCATTTT. Translation: CASSSTGNQPQHF.

V is TRBV11-1 and J is TRBJ1-1; perhaps TRBD1 as D (6 bases). V dropped 2 bases and J dropped 4 bases, with 14 bases sitting between them. Germline CDR1 reads SGHAT; CDR2 reads FQDESV (reference sequence). This CDR3 has 15 residues. Here the CDR3 DNA reads TGTGCCAGCAGCTTACGGCTGGGGGCGACCACTGAAGCTTTCTTT. The encoded protein is CASSLRLGATTEAFF.

This clone was recorded once. The chain carries TRBV3-1 (or the pseudogene TRBV3-2) and TRBJ1-2; TRBD1 matches 8 bases. This CDR3 has 14 residues. After removal of 2 bases from V and 3 bases from J, the junction contained 2 bases not matched to a gene. CDR1 is LGHDT and CDR2 is YNNKEL in the germline V gene (reference sequence). The CDR3 spells CASSQLDRDYGYTF. The CDR3, as DNA: TGTGCCAGCAGCCAATTGGACAGGGACTATGGCTACACCTTC.

J is TRBJ2-1 and V is TRBV7-2; D is perhaps TRBD2 (6 bases). Trimming stripped 2 bases from V and 10 bases from J, with 12 bases between. Germline CDR1 and CDR2: SGHTA and FQGNSA. CDR3 length: 13 residues. The CDR3 region has the DNA TGTGCCAGCAGCTTACGGCGGGGATCCGAGCAGTTCTTC. It encodes CASSLRRGSEQFF.

The chain uses TRBV12-5 and TRBJ2-1; 10 bases line up with TRBD1. V lost 2 bases and J lost 5; bases outside the gene matches: 15. Germline values: CDR1 LGHNT, CDR2 FRNRAP. The CDR3 has 19 amino acids. The CDR3: CASGLKGQGSLLGDNEQFF. The CDR3 DNA follows: TGTGCTAGTGGTTTGAAGGGACAGGGGAGTTTGTTAGGGGACAATGAGCAGTTCTTC.

The CDR3 coding sequence is TGTGCCAGCAGGGCCCCCTACAATGAGCAGTTCTTC. This encodes CASRAPYNEQFF. The genes are TRBV6-5 and TRBJ2-1; no definite D call. Germline values: CDR1 MNHEY, CDR2 SVGAGI. Trimming pared 6 bases from V and 2 bases from J, leaving 5 bases between. The CDR3 is 12 amino acids.

The chain couples TRBV7-2 to TRBJ1-5; 9 bases line up with TRBD1. CDR3 length: 15 residues. The germline gives CDR1 SGHTA, CDR2 FQGNSA. The V and J ends lost 2 bases and 7 bases, in that order; junction bases with no gene match: 6. CDR3 in amino acids: CASSLLQGAKQPQHF. Written as DNA, the CDR3 is TGTGCCAGCAGCTTACTACAGGGGGCGAAACAGCCCCAGCATTTT.

V usage is TRBV10-3 and J usage is TRBJ2-7, with 11 bases that match TRBD1. Germline trimming cut 2 bases from V and 4 bases from J; bases unmatched to any gene: 13. This CDR3 has 18 residues. Germline V lookup: CDR1 ENHRY, CDR2 SYGVKD. The CDR3 nucleotides are TGTGCCATCAGTGAGGAGAGGGGGACAGGGGGAGCCCCGTACGAGCAGTACTTC. Amino acids: CAISEERGTGGAPYEQYF.

This clone occurred a few times. Different DNA sequences within this sample yield the same CDR3. The chain couples TRBV27 to TRBJ1-5; 12 bases agree with TRBD1. Germline values: CDR1 MNHEY, CDR2 SMNVEV (reference sequence). The CDR3 sequence is 15 residues long. Unmatched junction bases numbered 4, after V lost 5 bases and J lost 5 bases. The CDR3 DNA reads TGTGCCAGCAGTCCCGGGACAGGGGGCGATCAGCCCCAGCATTTT. Its translation: CASSPGTGGDQPQHF.

This clone appeared a few times. V gene TRBV5-1 combines with J gene TRBJ1-3; the D is unclear. Germline assignment: CDR1 SGHRS and CDR2 YFSETQ. The CDR3 length is 16 residues. Trimming left V 4 bases short and J 3 bases short, with 17 bases between. CDR3 sequence (DNA): TGCGCCAGCAGCCAAGAGGCAGGAGGGAATGGAAACACCATATATTTT. Its translation: CASSQEAGGNGNTIYF.

The chain has TRBV5-1 and TRBJ2-3, with 10 bases matching TRBD2. Germline V gives CDR1 SGHRS, CDR2 YFSETQ. This CDR3 is built from 14 residues. V was pared by 4 bases and J by 3 bases, with 2 bases of the junction left unmatched. CDR3 bases: TGCGCCAGCAGCCCTAGCGGGGGTACAGATACGCAGTATTTT. This gives the protein CASSPSGGTDTQYF.

This clone was counted only a few times. The CDR3 DNA sequence: TGTGCCAGCAGAGCCGCTAAGACAGGAAGGGAGCTGTTTTTT. Translating gives CASRAAKTGRELFF. This chain connects TRBV28 to TRBJ2-2, with D tentatively TRBD1 (6 bases). This CDR3 is built from 14 residues. Germline V gene sequence: CDR1 MDHEN, CDR2 SYDVKM. V was clipped by 6 bases and J by 9 bases, with 17 bases between them.

The CDR3 bases are TGTGCCAGCACCTGGAGGGGTAACTATGGCTACACCTTC. This sequence encodes CASTWRGNYGYTF. The V call is TRBV5-8, the J call TRBJ1-2; perhaps TRBD1 as D (5 bases). The germline gives CDR1 SGHTS, CDR2 YDEGEE. Trimming pared 6 bases from V and 1 base from J, leaving 10 bases between. The CDR3 runs 13 residues.

The rearrangement links TRBV9 to TRBJ2-3; D remains unclear. Germline-derived CDR1 and CDR2 are SGDLS and YYNGEE. V lost 3 bases, J lost 6 bases, and 8 bases lay in between. This CDR3 comprises 12 residues. CDR3 region: CASSASQDTQYF. For the CDR3, the DNA is TGTGCCAGCAGCGCCAGTCAGGATACGCAGTATTTT.

The chain is built from TRBV11-2 and TRBJ1-3; 7 bases are shared with TRBD1. J gave up 4 bases and V 2 bases, and 11 bases lay outside the gene matches. Germline CDR1 reads SGHAT; CDR2 reads FQNNGV. There are 17 residues in the CDR3. Here the CDR3 DNA reads TGTGCCAGCAGCTTATCATCCGGGGACAGTGAAGGAAACACCATATATTTT. Translating gives CASSLSSGDSEGNTIYF. The full variable domain, in which reference TRBV11-2 and TRBJ1-3 provide the parts outside the CDR3, is EAGVAQSPRYKIIEKRQSVAFWCNPISGHATLYWYQQILGQGPKLLIQFQNNGVVDDSQLPKDRFSAERLKGVDSTLKIQPAKLEDSAVYLCASSLSSGDSEGNTIYFGEGSWLTVV.

This clone has more than one count but fewer than ten. V is TRBV6-2 or TRBV6-3 and J is TRBJ1-2, with TRBD1 matching 12 bases. The germline gives CDR1 MNHEY, CDR2 SVGEGT. This CDR3 is 16 amino acids long. The V and J ends lost 0 bases and 2 bases, in that order; junction bases with no gene match: 1. This CDR3 is CASSYSGTGGNYGYTF. The CDR3 DNA reads TGTGCCAGCAGTTACTCGGGGACAGGGGGCAACTATGGCTACACCTTC.

In this sample, this clone turned up a few times. The chain recombines TRBV10-3 with TRBJ1-1; possible D gene TRBD1, 5 bases. This CDR3 is built from 15 residues. V lost 11 bases to trimming and J lost 4 bases, with 23 bases between them. Germline V lookup: CDR1 ENHRY, CDR2 SYGVKD. Written as DNA, the CDR3 is TGTGCCTCTTCGGACCCGACCAGGGCCGCCACTGAAGCTTTCTTT. It is translated as CASSDPTRAATEAFF.

The chain is built from TRBV2 and TRBJ2-3, with 9 bases identical to TRBD2. The germline gives CDR1 SNHLY, CDR2 FYNNEI. V was clipped by 5 bases and J by 4 bases; unmatched bases: 13. CDR3 length equals 17 residues. The CDR3 region is CASSRNFQRGVPDTQYF. The CDR3 bases are TGTGCCAGCAGTCGCAATTTCCAGCGGGGGGTTCCAGATACGCAGTATTTT.